These T cell receptor beta chains were read from a single sample in a study of T cell repertoires in ileal Crohn's disease. Repertoires were generated with immunoSEQ multiplex PCR, while TCRdb's copy carries only in-frame clones and drops some. The repertoire holds 2,300 or so clones, with less than 95% as singletons. The sample taken for sequencing was ileal tissue. Receptors were obtained from an adult with Crohn's disease. CDR3s include the opening cysteine and the closing phenylalanine or tryptophan.

V gene,J gene,CDR3 protein
TRBV27,TRBJ2-1,CASSLSVDNEQFF
TRBV19,TRBJ1-5,CASKGQGSNQPQHF
TRBV7-9,TRBJ1-3,CASSSTGRSGNTIYF
TRBV9,TRBJ1-1,CASSVADRITEAFF
TRBV28,TRBJ1-5,CASSEGGERAQHF
TRBV5-1,TRBJ2-3,CASSGGSSTDTQYF
TRBV18,TRBJ2-7,CASSLLAAGTGDYEQYF
TRBV5-1,TRBJ1-1,CASSLQGAYTEAFF
TRBV4-2,TRBJ1-6,CASSQDRNSPLHF
TRBV4-2,TRBJ1-5,CASSQDHRGRRNQPQHF
TRBV5-4,TRBJ1-1,CASSLKRFEGLTEAFF
TRBV30,TRBJ1-2,CAWELQGYGYTF
TRBV7-9,TRBJ1-3,CASTPTGEGNTIYF
TRBV13,TRBJ2-1,CASSLGGSGGGCNEQFF
TRBV6-1,TRBJ1-1,CASAEGGRGGTEAFF
TRBV5-1,TRBJ1-6,CASSLETGGGASPLHF
TRBV30,TRBJ2-3,CAWSPGQTPTDTQYF
TRBV30,TRBJ1-5,CAWSVHTDQPQHF